This T cell receptor beta chain was sequenced during a study of Tregs in tolerant kidney transplant recipients. Study-wide results and caveats: Biological reproducibility was not directly addressed in this study. Findings come from small patient numbers and require larger validation.

V was shortened by 6 bases and J by 5 bases, with 8 bases between the two germline ends. Per the germline V gene, CDR1 is MNHNS and CDR2 is SASEGT. This CDR3 contains 11 residues. The data were produced by immunoSEQ multiplex PCR, yet TCRdb's version contains in-frame clones alone and is incomplete. The profile shows approximately 98,000 clones, 90% of them singletons. Comment on this clone: Its antigen is as yet unknown.

The sample was CD4+ T cells from blood, taken before the transplant. This sequence joins TRBV6-1 and TRBJ2-7; D is possibly TRBD2 (6 bases). The sequence came from a human donor who received a combined kidney and bone marrow transplant. CDR3 residues: CASSGGNEQYF. CDR3 bases: TGTGCCAGCAGCGGAGGGAACGAGCAGTACTTC.